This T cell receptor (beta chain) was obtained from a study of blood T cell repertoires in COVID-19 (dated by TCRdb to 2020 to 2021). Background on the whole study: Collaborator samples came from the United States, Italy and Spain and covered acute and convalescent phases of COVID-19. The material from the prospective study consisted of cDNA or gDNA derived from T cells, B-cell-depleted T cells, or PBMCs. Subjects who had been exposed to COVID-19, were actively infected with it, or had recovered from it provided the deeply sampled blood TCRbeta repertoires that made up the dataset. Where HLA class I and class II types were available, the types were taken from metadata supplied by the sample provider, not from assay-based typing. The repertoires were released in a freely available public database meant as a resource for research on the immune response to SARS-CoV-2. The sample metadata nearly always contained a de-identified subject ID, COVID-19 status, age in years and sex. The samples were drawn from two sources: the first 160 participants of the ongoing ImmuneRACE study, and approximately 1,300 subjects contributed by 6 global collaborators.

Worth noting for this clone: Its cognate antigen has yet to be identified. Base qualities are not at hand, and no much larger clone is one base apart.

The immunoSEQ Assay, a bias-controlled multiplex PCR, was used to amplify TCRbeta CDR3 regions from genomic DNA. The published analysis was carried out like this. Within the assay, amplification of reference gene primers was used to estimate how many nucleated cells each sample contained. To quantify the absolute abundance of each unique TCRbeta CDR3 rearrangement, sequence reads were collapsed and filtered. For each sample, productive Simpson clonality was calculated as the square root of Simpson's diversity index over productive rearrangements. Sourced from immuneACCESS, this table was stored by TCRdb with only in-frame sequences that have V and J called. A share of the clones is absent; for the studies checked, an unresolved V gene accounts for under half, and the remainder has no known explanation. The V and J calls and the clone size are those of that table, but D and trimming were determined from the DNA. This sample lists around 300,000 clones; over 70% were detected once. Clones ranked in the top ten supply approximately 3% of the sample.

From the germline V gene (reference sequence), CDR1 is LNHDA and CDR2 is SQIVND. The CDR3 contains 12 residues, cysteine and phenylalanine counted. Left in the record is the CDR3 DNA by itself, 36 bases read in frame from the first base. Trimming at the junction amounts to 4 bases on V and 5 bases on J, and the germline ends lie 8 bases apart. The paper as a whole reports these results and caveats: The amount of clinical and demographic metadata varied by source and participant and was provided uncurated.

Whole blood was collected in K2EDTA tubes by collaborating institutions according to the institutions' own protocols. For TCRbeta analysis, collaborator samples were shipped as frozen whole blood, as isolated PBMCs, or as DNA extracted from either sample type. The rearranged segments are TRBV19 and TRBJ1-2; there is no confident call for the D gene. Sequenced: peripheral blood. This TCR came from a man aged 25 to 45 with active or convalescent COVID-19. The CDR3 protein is CASSTYLYGYTF. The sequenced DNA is TGTGCCAGTAGTACCTACTTATATGGCTACACCTTC.